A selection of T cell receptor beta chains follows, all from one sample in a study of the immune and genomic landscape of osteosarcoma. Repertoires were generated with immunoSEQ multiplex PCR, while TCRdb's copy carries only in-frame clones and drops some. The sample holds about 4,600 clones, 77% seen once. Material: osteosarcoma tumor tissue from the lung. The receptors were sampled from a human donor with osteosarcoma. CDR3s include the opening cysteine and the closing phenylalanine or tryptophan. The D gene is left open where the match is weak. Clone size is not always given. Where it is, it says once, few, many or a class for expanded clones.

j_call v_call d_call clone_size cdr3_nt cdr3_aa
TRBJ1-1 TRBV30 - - TGTGCCTGCCCCAGGGGTTCGGGGATGCAGAACACTGAAGCTTTCTTT CACPRGSGMQNTEAFF
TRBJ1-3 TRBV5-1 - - TGCGCCAGCAGCTTCGGGCGGCTTGATCTCTCTGGAAACACCATATATTTT CASSFGRLDLSGNTIYF
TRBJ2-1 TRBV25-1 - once TGTGCCAGCAGTGAACCAGGGGGGCCCTACAATGAGCAGTTCTTC CASSEPGGPYNEQFF
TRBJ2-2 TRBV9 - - TGTGCCAGCAGCGTACAAACGGGACGGAACACCGGGGAGCTGTTTTTT CASSVQTGRNTGELFF
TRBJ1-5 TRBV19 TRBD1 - TGTGCCAGTAGTATAAAAGGGACAGGATATCAGCCCCAGCATTTT CASSIKGTGYQPQHF
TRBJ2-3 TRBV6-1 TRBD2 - TGTGCCAGCAGTGTACTAGCGGGAGCGGATACGCAGTATTTT CASSVLAGADTQYF
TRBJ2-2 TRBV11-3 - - TGTGCCAGCAGCTTAGCCAGGGGCACCGGGGAGCTGTTTTTT CASSLARGTGELFF
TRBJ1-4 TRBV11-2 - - TGTGCCAGCAGCTCAGTAAGTAGGGCCCTCGGGGAAAAACTGTTTTTT CASSSVSRALGEKLFF
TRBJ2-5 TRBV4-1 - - TGCGCCAGCAGCCAAGCACAGCCGGAGACCCAGTACTTC CASSQAQPETQYF
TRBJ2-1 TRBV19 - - TGTGCCAGTAGTTTCACAGCGGGACTTGAGGGGGGTGAGCAGTTCTTC CASSFTAGLEGGEQFF
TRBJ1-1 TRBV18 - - TGTGCCAGCTCACCAGCCGGCAACACTGAAGCTTTCTTT CASSPAGNTEAFF
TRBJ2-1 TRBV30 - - TGTGCCTACGACTACTCCTACAATGAGCAGTTCTTC CAYDYSYNEQFF
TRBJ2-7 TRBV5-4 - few TGTGCCAGCAGCTTGGGGGGCGAGCAGTACTTC CASSLGGEQYF
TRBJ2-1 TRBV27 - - TGTGCCAGCAGTTTATTGTTTCGGGGCCCCAGGGGAAATGAGCAGTTCTTC CASSLLFRGPRGNEQFF
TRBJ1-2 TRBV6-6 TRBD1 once TGTGCCAGCAGTATACAGGGGTATGGCTACACCTTC CASSIQGYGYTF
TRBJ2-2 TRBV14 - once TGTGCCAGCAGCCAATCTACAGATCCCGGGGAGCTGTTTTTT CASSQSTDPGELFF
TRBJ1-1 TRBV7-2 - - TGTGCCAGCAGCCCGCCCCGGGTGAACACTGAAGCTTTCTTT CASSPPRVNTEAFF
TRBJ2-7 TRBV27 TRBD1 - TGTGCCAGCAGTCTCGCCCGGGACAGCCTCGAGCAGTACTTC CASSLARDSLEQYF
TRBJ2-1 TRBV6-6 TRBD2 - TGTGCCACCCGACTAGCGGGAAACAATGAGCAGTTCTTC CATRLAGNNEQFF
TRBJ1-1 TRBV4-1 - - TGCGCCAGCAGCCAAATAAAACAGAACACTGAAGCTTTCTTT CASSQIKQNTEAFF
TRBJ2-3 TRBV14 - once TGTGCCAGCAGCCAAGAGGACTCCTTAAACGGGGATACGCAGTATTTT CASSQEDSLNGDTQYF
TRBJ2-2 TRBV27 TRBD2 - TGTGCCAGCAGTTTACTTACTAGCGGGAGGGGGAACACCGGGGAGCTGTTTTTT CASSLLTSGRGNTGELFF
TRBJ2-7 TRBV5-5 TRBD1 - TGTGCCAGCAGCTTGGCCGGGACAGGAACCTACGAGCAGTACTTC CASSLAGTGTYEQYF
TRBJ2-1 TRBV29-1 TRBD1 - TGCAGCTTATGCCTCGTTGGGACAGGTAACAATGAGCAGTTCTTC CSLCLVGTGNNEQFF
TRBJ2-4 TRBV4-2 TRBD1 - TGTGCCAGCAGCCAAAGCTCAGGGGGCGTATTGGGCAAAAACATTCAGTACTTC CASSQSSGGVLGKNIQYF
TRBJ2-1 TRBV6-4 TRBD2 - TGTGCCAGCGATGGGGGGACTAGCGGTGGAAATGAGCAGTTCTTC CASDGGTSGGNEQFF
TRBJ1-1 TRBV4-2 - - TGTGCCAGCAGCCAAGATACCAGTGTGGGACGGGAAGCTTTCTTT CASSQDTSVGREAFF
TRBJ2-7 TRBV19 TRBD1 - TGTGCCAGTTCTCCGGGACAGAACTACGAGCAGTACTTC CASSPGQNYEQYF
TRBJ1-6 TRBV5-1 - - TGCGCCAGCAGCTTGGACCAGTCACCCCTCCACTTT CASSLDQSPLHF
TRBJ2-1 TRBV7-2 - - TGTGCCAGCAGCTTACAAATAGCTGATGAGCAGTTCTTC CASSLQIADEQFF
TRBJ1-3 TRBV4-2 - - TGTGCCAGCAGCCAAGATGGAGGGACTGGAAACACCATATATTTT CASSQDGGTGNTIYF
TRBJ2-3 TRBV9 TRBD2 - TGTGCCAGCAGCGCGGGACTAGCGGGATATGTGGATACGCAGTATTTT CASSAGLAGYVDTQYF
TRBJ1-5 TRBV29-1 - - TGCAGCGCCTCCATCGGGACGGAATATCAGCCCCAGCATTTT CSASIGTEYQPQHF
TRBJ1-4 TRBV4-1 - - TGCGCCAGCAGCCCCCTCCCGCTTAATGAAAAACTGTTTTTT CASSPLPLNEKLFF
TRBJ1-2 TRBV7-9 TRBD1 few TGTGCCAGCAGACCCGAGACAGGGCTTGCTGGCTACACCTTC CASRPETGLAGYTF
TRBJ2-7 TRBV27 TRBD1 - TGTGCCAGCAGTTTCGGGACAGGAAGCTCCTACGAGCAGTACTTC CASSFGTGSSYEQYF
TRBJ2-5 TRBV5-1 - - TGCGCCAGCAGTAAGATAGAGCTCAAAGAGACCCAGTACTTC CASSKIELKETQYF
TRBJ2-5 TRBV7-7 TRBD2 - TGTGCTAGCAGCTTGGGACTAGCGGGAGTCGGGGAGACCCAGTACTTC CASSLGLAGVGETQYF
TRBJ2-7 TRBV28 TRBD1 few TGTGCCAGCAGTTTGGCAGGGGGCCCCTTGGGCGAGCAGTACTTC CASSLAGGPLGEQYF